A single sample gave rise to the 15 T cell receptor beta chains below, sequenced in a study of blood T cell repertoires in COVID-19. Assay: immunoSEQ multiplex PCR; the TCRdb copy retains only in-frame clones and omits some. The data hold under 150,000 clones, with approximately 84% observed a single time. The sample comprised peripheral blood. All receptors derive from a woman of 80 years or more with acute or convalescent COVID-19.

The CDR3 loop reads CASSLAGGGYNEQFF. In nucleotides, the CDR3 is TGCGCCAGCAGCTTGGCGGGAGGGGGGTACAATGAGCAGTTCTTC. The chain carries TRBV5-1 and TRBJ2-1, with 8 bases matching TRBD2. Germline CDR1 SGHRS, CDR2 YFSETQ. V lost 0 bases to trimming and J lost 4 bases; unmatched junction nucleotides: 3. The length of the CDR3 is 15 residues. The entire variable domain, with the rest obtained from reference TRBV5-1 and TRBJ2-1, is as follows: KAGVTQTPRYLIKTRGQQVTLSCSPISGHRSVSWYQQTPGQGLQFLFEYFSETQRNKGNFPGRFSGRQFSNSRSEMNVSTLELGDSALYLCASSLAGGGYNEQFFGPGTRLTVL.

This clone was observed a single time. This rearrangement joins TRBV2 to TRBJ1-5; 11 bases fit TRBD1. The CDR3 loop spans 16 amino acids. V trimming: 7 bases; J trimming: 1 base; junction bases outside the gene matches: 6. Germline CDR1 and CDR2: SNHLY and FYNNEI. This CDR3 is CASTPDRGRSNQPQHF. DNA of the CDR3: TGTGCCAGCACCCCGGACAGGGGGCGAAGCAATCAGCCCCAGCATTTT.

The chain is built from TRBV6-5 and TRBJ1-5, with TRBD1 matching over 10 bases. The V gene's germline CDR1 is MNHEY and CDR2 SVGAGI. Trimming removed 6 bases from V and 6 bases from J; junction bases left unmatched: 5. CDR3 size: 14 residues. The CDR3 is CASRPDRGSQPQHF. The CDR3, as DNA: TGTGCCAGCAGACCGGACAGGGGGTCTCAGCCCCAGCATTTT.

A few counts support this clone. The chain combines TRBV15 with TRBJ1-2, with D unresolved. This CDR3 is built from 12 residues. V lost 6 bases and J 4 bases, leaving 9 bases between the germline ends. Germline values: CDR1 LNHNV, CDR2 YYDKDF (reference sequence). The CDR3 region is CATSGELYGYTF. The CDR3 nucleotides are TGTGCCACCAGTGGTGAACTCTATGGCTACACCTTC.

The CDR3, as DNA: TGTGCCAGCAGACCCGGGAGGACCGGGGCCAACGTCCTGACTTTC. Residues: CASRPGRTGANVLTF. V gene TRBV6-6 combines with J gene TRBJ2-6; 7 bases are shared with TRBD2. The CDR3 has 15 amino acids. V shed 6 bases and J 4 bases; nucleotides not matched to a gene: 6. Germline CDR1 reads MNHNY; CDR2 reads SVGAGI (reference sequence).

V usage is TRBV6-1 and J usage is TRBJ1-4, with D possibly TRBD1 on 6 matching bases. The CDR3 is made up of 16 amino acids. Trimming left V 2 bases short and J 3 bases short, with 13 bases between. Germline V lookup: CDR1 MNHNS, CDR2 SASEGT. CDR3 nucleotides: TGTGCCAGCAGTGAATCTTCAGGGGCGCCTAATGAAAAACTGTTTTTT. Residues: CASSESSGAPNEKLFF.

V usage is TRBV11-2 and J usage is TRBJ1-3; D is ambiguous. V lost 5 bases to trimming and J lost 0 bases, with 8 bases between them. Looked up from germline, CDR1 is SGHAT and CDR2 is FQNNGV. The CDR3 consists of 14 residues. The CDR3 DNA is TGTGCCAGCAGCCTGAGTAGCTCTGGAAACACCATATATTTT. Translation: CASSLSSSGNTIYF.

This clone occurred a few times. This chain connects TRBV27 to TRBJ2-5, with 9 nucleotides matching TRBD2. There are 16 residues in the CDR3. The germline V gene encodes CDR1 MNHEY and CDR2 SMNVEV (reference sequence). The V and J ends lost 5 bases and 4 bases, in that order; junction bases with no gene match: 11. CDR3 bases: TGTGCCAGCAGTCCACGGGGGCTAGCGGGGTTAGAGACCCAGTACTTC. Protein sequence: CASSPRGLAGLETQYF.

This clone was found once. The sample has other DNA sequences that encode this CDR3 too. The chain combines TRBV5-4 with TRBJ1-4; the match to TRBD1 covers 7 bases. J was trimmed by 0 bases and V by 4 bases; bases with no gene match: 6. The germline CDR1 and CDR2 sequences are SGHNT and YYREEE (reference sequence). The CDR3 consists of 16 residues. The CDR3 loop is CASSLTGDATNEKLFF. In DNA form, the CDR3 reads TGTGCCAGCAGCCTCACAGGGGACGCAACTAATGAAAAACTGTTTTTT.

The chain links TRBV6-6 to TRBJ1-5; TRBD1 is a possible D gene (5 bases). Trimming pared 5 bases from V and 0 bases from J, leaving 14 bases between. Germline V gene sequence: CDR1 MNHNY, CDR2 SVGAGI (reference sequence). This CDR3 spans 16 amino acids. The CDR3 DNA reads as TGTGCCAGCAGTCAACAGGTCTCCGGTAGCAATCAGCCCCAGCATTTT. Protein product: CASSQQVSGSNQPQHF.

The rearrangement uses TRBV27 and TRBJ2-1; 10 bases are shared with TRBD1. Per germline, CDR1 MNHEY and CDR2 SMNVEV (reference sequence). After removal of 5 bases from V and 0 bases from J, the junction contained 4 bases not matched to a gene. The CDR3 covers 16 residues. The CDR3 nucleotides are TGTGCCAGCAGTCTGACAGGGGGCGACTCCTACAATGAGCAGTTCTTC. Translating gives CASSLTGGDSYNEQFF.

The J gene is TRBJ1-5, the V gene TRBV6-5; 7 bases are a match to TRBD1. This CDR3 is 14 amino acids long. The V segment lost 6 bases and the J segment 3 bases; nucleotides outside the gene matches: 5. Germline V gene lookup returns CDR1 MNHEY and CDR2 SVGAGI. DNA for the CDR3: TGTGCCAGCAGACCTGACAGGGACAATCAGCCCCAGCATTTT. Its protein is CASRPDRDNQPQHF.

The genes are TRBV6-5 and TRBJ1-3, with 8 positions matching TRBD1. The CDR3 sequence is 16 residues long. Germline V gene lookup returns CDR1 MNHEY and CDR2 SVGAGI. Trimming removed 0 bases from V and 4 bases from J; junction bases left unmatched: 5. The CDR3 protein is CASSYSQGARGNTIYF. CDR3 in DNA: TGTGCCAGCAGTTACTCTCAGGGGGCAAGGGGAAACACCATATATTTT.

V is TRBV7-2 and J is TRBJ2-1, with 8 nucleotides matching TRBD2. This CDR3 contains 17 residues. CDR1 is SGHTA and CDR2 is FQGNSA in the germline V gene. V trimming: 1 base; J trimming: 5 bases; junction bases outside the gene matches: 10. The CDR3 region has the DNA TGTGCCAGCAGCTTAGGCGGCAGCGGGGGTGTTCACAATGAGCAGTTCTTC. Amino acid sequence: CASSLGGSGGVHNEQFF.

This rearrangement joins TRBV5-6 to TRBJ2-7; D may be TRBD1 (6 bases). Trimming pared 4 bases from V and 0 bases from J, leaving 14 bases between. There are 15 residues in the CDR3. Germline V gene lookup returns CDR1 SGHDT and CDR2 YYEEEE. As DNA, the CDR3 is TGTGCCAGCAGCACAAACAGGGTGAGCTCCTACGAGCAGTACTTC. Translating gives CASSTNRVSSYEQYF.